The subject of this entry is one T cell receptor beta chain. Its antigen target is currently unknown. Per-base quality was not reported, and no clone a single base away is much larger than it. This entry is derived from a study of T cell responses to AZD1222 COVID-19 vaccine (dated by TCRdb to the early 2020s). Study-wide context: TCR sequencing was performed for approximately 240 trial participants, of whom about 200 were given two doses of AZD1222 and 26 were given two doses of MenACWY control vaccine. Trial participants were enrolled by age into subgroups of 18-55, 56-69 and 70-plus years, and around 150, 28 and 57 TCR-sequenced participants, respectively, were included in these subgroups. The study at large found these results: Participants were mostly white British and included more females than males, and it was suggested by the authors that clonal diversity may have been underestimated. Because no samples from the day 14 peak response were available, repertoires could be characterized only after the peak T cell response. After two AZD1222 doses, both the breadth and the depth of spike-specific TCRs were significantly higher than at day 0 and than in MenACWY recipients. In the small 56-69-year group, the increase in depth fell short of significance, most likely because of low power. CD4 TCRs associated with the vaccine covered the entire spike protein, and the dominant responses were in regions 160-218 and 743-854. Only five or six AZD1222 recipients were SARS-CoV-2 seropositive at baseline, limiting conclusions about previously exposed vaccinees. Reportedly, close to half of the unique spike-specific TCRs recognized epitopes lying outside the regions that are mutated in the B.1.351 and B.1.1.7 variants.

The CDR3 regions of human TCRbeta chains were analyzed by immunosequencing. In the original analysis: Repertoire TCRs were checked for matches against a reference library of SARS-CoV-2-specific TCRs that had been generated using the MIRA antigen-specificity platform. Breadth was defined as the fraction of unique TCRs that were SARS-CoV-2-associated. Depth was defined as the fraction of total T cells that were SARS-CoV-2-associated. Each spike-specific TCR was assigned to its reactive spike region and to a CD4 or CD8 class using the MIRA data. Log10-transformed breadth and depth values were compared by one-way ANOVA with Sidak's multiple comparisons tests. TCRdb carries this immuneACCESS record with in-frame sequences only. Its versions omit some clonotypes, under half of them owing to an unresolved V gene in the studies checked, with the rest unexplained. The V and J calls and the clone size are those of that table, but D and trimming were determined from the DNA. The sample records some 200,000 clones, over 85% of which are singletons. The ten largest account for 3.6% of the sample.

The time point label, read with the paper, signifies: about 28 days (+/-7) after the second vaccine dose. The treatment or condition label here, explained by the study, means: meningococcal conjugate vaccine given as trial control. The vaccinee samples were drawn from two UK trials, COV001 and COV002, one of which was a single-blind randomized controlled phase 2/3 trial testing AZD1222 (ChAdOx1 nCoV-19) in healthy adults. For TCRbeta chain sequencing, PBMC samples from trial participants were taken at day 0 and at day 28 after the second dose. V lost 6 bases and J lost 0 bases; the stretch between them is 11 bases long. Including the terminal cysteine and phenylalanine, the CDR3 comprises 14 residues. Solely the CDR3 DNA is kept, with 42 bases framed from the first base. From the germline V gene, CDR1 is MDHEN and CDR2 is SYDVKM.

This receptor was obtained from an adult who received the MenACWY meningococcal vaccine as a control. In this chain, TRBV28 is recombined with TRBJ1-1, and TRBD1 may be the D gene, going by 6 matching bases. Material: peripheral blood, obtained 28 days after the second dose of the MenACWY control vaccine. This receptor has the CDR3 CASRETGVNTEAFF. The sequenced DNA: TGTGCCAGCAGGGAGACAGGAGTGAACACTGAAGCTTTCTTT.